This T cell receptor beta chain derives from a study of shared clonotypes between healthy human individuals. Sequencing used immunoSEQ multiplex PCR; TCRdb keeps in-frame clones, though not all of them. The sample records about 2.3 million clones, around 93% being singletons. Germline V gene sequence: CDR1 SQVTM, CDR2 ANQGSEA. The ends lost 5 bases at V and 2 bases at J; junction bases unmatched: 3. This CDR3 has 13 residues. The sequencing sample was made of naive CD4+ T cells from PBMCs. Subset denoted: CD45RA+ positively selected. This clonotype was sampled from a man aged 18 to 35 in good health. Some clones in this sample may be carry-over from other donors' samples. The chain links TRBV29-1 to TRBJ1-2, with 9 bases lining up with TRBD1. The CDR3 loop reads CSVPGTGNYGYTF. The CDR3 DNA follows: TGCAGCGTTCCCGGGACAGGGAACTATGGCTACACCTTC.